The TCR beta chain under discussion was sequenced for a study of T cell responses to AZD1222 COVID-19 vaccine. Data came from immunoSEQ multiplex PCR; TCRdb stores just in-frame clones and leaves some out. The data show approximately 100,000 clones, approximately 90% seen once. CDR3 length: 11 amino acids. Trimming removed 6 bases from V and 8 bases from J, with 10 bases in between. CDR1 MGHDK and CDR2 SYGVNS come from the germline V gene. J is TRBJ1-2 and V is TRBV25-1, with a weak D call TRBD1 (5 bases). Source: peripheral blood, taken on day 0 of AZD1222 vaccination. The sequence was obtained from an adult in good health. CDR3 sequence: CASSGWDGYTF. DNA for the CDR3: TGTGCCAGCAGCGGTTGGGACGGCTACACCTTC.